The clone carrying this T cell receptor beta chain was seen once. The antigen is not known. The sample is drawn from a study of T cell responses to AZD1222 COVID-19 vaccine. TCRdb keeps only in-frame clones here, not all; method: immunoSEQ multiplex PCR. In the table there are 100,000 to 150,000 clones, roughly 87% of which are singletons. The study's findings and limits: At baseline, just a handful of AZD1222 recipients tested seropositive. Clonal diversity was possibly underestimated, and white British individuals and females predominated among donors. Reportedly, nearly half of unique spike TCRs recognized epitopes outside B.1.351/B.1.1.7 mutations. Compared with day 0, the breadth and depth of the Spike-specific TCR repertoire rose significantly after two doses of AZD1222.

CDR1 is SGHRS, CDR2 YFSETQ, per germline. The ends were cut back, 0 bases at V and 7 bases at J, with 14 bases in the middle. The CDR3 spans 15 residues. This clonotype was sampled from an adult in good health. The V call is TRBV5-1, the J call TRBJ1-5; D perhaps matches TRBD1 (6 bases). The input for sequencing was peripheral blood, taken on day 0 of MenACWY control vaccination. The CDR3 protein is CASSLAGGEGQPQHF. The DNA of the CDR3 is TGCGCCAGCAGCTTGGCGGGGGGCGAAGGGCAGCCCCAGCATTTT.